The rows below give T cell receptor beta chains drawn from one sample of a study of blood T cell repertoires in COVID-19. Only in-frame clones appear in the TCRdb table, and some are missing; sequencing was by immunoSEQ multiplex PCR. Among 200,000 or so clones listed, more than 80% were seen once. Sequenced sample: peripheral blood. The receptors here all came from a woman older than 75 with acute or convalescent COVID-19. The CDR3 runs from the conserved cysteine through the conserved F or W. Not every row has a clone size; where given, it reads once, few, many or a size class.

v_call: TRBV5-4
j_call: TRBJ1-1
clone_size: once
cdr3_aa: CASSLGPLNTEAFF

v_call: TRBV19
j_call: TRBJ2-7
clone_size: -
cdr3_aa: CASSSVIAGGPYEQYF

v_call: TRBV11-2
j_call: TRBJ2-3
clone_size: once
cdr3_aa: CASSLWAGAVDTQYF

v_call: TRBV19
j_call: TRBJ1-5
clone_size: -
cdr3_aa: CASTKSQGIGQPQHF

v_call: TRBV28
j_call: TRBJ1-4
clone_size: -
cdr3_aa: CASRVLEKLFF

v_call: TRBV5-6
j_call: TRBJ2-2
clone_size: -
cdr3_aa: CASSYGLAALNTGELFF

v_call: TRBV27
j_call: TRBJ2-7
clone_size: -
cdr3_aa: CASSLAHMAYEQYF

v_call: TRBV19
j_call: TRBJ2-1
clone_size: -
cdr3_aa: CASSIVASGKNEQFF

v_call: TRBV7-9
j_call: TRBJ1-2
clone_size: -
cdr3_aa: CASSPWGTGKNGYTF

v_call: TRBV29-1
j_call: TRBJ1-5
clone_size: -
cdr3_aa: CSVGDSNQPQHF

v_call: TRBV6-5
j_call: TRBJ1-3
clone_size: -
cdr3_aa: CASSSPEREANTIYF

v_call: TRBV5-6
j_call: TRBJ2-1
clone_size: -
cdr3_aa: CASSGGLAGGPLSYNEQFF

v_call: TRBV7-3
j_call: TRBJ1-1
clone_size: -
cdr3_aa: CASSPLSNTEAFF

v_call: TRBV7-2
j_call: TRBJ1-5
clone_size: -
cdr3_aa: CASSFGQGAYSNQPQHF

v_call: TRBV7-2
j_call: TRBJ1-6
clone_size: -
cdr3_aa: CASSNQGGNNSPLHF

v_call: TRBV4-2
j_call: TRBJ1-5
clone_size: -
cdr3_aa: CASSSEATDPNQPQHF

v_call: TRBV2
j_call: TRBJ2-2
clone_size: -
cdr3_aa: CASSASGGANTGELFF

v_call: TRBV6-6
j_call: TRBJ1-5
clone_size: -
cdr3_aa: CASSWGSSNQPQHF

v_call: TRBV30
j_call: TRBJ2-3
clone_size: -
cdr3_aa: CAWSALNGLAGGDTQYF

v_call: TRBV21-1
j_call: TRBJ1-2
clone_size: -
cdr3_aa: CASSNAGRGGYTF

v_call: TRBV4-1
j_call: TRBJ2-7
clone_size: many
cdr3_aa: CASSQGLAGQGIQYF

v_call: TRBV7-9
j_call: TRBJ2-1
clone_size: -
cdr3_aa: CASSLPIGHSSYNEQFF

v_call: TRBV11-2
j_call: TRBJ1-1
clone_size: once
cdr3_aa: CASSLDQVKAFF

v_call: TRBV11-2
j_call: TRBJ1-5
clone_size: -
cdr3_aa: CASSTNRDSNQPQHF

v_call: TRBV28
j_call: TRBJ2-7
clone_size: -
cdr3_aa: CASSLWGGTGITYEQYF

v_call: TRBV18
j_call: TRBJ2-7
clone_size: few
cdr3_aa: CASSRTGHSYEQYF

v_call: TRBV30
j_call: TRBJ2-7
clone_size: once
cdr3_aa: CAWSKQGDEQYF

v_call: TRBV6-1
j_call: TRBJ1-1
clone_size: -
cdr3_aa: CASSEKVRRNTEAFF

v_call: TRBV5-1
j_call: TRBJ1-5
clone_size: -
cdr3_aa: CASSPFTGDNQPQHF

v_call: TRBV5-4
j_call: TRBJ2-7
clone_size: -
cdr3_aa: CASSMDSSLPYEQYF

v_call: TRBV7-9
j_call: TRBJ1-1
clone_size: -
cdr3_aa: CASSLITGHNIRAFF

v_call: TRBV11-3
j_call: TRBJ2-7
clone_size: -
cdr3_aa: CASSRFTYEQYF

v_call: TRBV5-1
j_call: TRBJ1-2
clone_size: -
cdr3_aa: CASSPGPGGYYGYTF

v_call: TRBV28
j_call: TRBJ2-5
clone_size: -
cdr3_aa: CASSEEGARAETQYF

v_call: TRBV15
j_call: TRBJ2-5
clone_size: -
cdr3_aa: CATSRDGGLSQETQYF

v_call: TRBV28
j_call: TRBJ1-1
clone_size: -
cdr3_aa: CASSLPGQLNTEAFF

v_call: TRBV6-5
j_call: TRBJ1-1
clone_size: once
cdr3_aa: CASRLTGSVTEAFF

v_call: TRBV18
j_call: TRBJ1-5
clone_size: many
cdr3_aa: CASSPAHRQGNQPQHF

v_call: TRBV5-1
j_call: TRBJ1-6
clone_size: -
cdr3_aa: CASSLIQISPGNSPLHF

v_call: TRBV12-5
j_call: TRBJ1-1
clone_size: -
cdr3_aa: CASAPGVGTANTEAFF

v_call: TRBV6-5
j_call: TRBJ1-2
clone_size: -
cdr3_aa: CASSYGRNYGYTF

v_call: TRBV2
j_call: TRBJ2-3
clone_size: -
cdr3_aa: CASNKGALTDTQYF

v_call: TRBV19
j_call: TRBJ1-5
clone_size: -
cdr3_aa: CASSIPGSRNQPQHF

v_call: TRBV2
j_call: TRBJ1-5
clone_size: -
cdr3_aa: CASSDGNRGNQPQHF

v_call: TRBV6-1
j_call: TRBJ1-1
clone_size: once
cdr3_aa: CASSEAGKDSYTEAFF

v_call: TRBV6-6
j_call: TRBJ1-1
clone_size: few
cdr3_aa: CASSYLNTEAFF

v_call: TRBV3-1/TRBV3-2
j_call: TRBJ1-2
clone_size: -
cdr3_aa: CASSQEAVLFGYTF

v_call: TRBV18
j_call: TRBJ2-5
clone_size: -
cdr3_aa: CASSPGQDQETQYF

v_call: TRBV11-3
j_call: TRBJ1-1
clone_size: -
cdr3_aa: CASSTTAQGTEAFF

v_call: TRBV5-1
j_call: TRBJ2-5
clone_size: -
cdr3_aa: CASFGGSGTPLTSQETQYF

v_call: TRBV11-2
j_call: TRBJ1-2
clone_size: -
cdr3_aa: CASTVNLGRGYGYTF

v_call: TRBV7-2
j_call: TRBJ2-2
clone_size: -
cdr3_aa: CASSLAWLAGTRAGELFF

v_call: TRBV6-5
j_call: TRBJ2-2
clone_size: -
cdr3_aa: CASTPTGVNTGELFF

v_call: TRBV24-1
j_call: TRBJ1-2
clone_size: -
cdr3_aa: CATSDSSGTIGGYTF

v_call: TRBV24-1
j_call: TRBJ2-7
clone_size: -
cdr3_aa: CATSDPGTGSYEQYF

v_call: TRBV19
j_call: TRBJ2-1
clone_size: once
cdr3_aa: CASRGGTVSSYNEQFF

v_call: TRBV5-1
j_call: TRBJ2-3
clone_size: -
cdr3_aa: CASSTTSDLTDTQYF

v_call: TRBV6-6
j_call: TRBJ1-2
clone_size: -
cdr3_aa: CASSYEPTGTGNGYTF